This record concerns one TCR beta chain sequence. Its antigen remains unidentified. The data originate from a study of cytomegalovirus exposure and HLA in healthy donors. With 5 bases clipped from V and 4 bases from J, the junction kept 7 bases outside the gene matches. The CDR3 loop spans 15 amino acids. CDR1 is MDHEN, CDR2 SYDVKM, per germline. Regarding the study as a whole: There were some public TCRs occurring in many donors, but most TCR sequences were rare. The authors considered a cluster of highly shared sequence variants likely to be a sequencing artifact. Specificity of a few CMV-associated chains for CMV antigens was verified in vitro. Trimming of TCR beta V- and J-genes showed a link, identified in a later analysis, to a missense DCLRE1C variant.

It was with 60 Vbeta and 13 Jbeta primers that the PCR ran. Profiled with immunoSEQ multiplex PCR; TCRdb holds only in-frame clones, not every one. This table holds about 110,000 clones, more than 65% found once. The receptor's source is a man aged 30 to 45 in good health and CMV-seropositive. The rearrangement joins TRBV28 to TRBJ1-4; 7 bases agree with TRBD1. The material sequenced was PBMCs. CDR3 DNA: TGTGCCAGCAGTCCCGAGGGGGCTCTTAATGAAAAACTGTTTTTT. Translated, it gives CASSPEGALNEKLFF. The variable domain in full, completed from reference TRBV28 and TRBJ1-4, reads DVKVTQSSRYLVKRTGEKVFLECVQDMDHENMFWYRQDPGLGLRLIYFSYDVKMKEKGDIPEGYSVSREKKERFSLILESASTNQTSMYLCASSPEGALNEKLFFGSGTQLSVL.